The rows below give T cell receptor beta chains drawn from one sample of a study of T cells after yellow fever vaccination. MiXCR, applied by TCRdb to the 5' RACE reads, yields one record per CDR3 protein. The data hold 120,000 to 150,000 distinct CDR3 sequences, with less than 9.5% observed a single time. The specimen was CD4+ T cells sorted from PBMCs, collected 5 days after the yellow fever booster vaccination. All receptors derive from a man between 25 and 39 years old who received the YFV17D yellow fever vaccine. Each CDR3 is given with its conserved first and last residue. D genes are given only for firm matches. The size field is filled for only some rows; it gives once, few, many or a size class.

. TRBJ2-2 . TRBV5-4 TGTGCCAGCAGGCTGGACGGAGAGGAGAACACCGGGGAGCTGTTTTTT CASRLDGEENTGELFF
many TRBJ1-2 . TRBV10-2 TGCGCCAGCAGTCCTGAACGCGGAGGATACTATGGCTACACCTTC CASSPERGGYYGYTF
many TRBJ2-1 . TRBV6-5 TGTGCCAGCAGTTGGGACGCCCTTTCTCGGAATGAGCAGTTCTTC CASSWDALSRNEQFF
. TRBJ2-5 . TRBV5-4 TGTGCCAGCAGCATGGACCCTGTGGGGACCCAGTACTTC CASSMDPVGTQYF
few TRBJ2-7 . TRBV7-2 TGTGCCAGCAACCGGGACACCTACTACGAGCAGTACTTC CASNRDTYYEQYF
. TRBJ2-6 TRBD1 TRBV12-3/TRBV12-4 TGTGCCATCTGTTTAGGACGCACAGGGGTAACTGGGGCCAACGTCCTGACTTTC CAICLGRTGVTGANVLTF
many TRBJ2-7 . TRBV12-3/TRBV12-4 TGTGCCAGCAGACGACAGGACTACGAGCAGTACTTC CASRRQDYEQYF
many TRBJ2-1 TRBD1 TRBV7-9 TGTGCCAGCAGCCCCCGGACAGGACAGAAGGATGAGCAGTTCTTC CASSPRTGQKDEQFF
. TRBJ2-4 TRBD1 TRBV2 TGTGCCAGCAAGAGACAGGGGAGCTGGGGGAACATTCAGTACTTC CASKRQGSWGNIQYF
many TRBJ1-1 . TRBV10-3 TGTGCCTTTCGCACCGGAATGAACACTGAAGCTTTCTTT CAFRTGMNTEAFF
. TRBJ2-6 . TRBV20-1 TGCAGTGCCCCGACCGTCTCTGGGGCCAACGTCCTGACTTTC CSAPTVSGANVLTF
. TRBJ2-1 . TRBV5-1 TGCGCCAGCAGCTTGGTGGGAAGCTCCGACAATGAGCAGTTCTTC CASSLVGSSDNEQFF
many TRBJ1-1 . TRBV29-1 TGCAGCGTTGCGGGCAGGGGACGAGAAGCTTTCTTT CSVAGRGREAFF
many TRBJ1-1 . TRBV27 TGTGCCAGCAGGCTCCAAGAAGGCGCAGCTTTCTTT CASRLQEGAAFF
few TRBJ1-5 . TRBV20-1 TGCAGTGCTAAACAGGGCCGGGATCAGCCCCAGCATTTT CSAKQGRDQPQHF